This T cell receptor beta chain stems from a study of blood T cells in healthy people across ages. The CDR3 totals 14 residues. Trimming removed 3 bases at V and 5 bases at J, with 11 bases between. Germline assignment: CDR1 SGHTA and CDR2 FQGNSA. Together with a sample-barcoded 5' primer, a J-beta primer mix was included in a second PCR lasting about 7 to 11 cycles. Every molecule of cDNA carried a tag from a template-switch adaptor with 12 random nucleotides. All samples gave at least 2.5 million CDR3-containing paired-end reads. TCRdb used MiXCR to reprocess the 5' RACE reads, holding one entry per CDR3 protein. The table has fewer than 2,000,000 distinct CDR3 sequences, 39% seen once.

This sequence was found in a human donor in good health. The sample was blood. V usage is TRBV7-2 and J usage is TRBJ1-5, with unresolved D. The CDR3 spells CASSFTVLDQPQHF. CDR3 coding DNA: TGTGCCAGCAGCTTTACAGTACTCGATCAGCCCCAGCATTTT.